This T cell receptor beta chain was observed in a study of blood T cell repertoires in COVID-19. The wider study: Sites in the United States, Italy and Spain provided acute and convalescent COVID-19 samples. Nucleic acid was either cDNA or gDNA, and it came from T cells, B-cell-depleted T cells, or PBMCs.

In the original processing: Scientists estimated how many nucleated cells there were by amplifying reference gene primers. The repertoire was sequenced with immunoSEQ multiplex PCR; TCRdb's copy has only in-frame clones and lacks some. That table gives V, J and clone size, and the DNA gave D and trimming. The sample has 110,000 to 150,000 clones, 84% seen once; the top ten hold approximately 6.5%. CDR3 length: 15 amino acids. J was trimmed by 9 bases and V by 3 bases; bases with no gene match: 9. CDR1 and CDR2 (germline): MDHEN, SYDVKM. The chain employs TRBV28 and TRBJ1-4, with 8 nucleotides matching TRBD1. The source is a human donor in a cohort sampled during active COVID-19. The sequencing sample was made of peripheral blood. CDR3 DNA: TGTGCCAGCAGTTTTGACGGGACAGGCTATCAAAAACTGTTTTTT. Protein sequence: CASSFDGTGYQKLFF.